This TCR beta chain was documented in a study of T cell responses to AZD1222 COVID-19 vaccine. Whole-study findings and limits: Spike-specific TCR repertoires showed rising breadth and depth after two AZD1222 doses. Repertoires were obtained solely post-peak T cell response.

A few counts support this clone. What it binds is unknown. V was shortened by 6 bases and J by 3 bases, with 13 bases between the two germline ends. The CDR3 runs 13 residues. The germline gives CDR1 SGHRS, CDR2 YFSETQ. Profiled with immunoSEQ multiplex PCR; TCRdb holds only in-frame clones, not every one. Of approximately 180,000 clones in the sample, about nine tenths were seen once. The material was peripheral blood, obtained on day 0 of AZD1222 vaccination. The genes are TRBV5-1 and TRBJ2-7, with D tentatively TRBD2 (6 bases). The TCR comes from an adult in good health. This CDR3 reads CASTSGDSYEQYF. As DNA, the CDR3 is TGCGCCAGCACTTCGGGAGATAGCTACGAGCAGTACTTC.